The entry below gives a single TCR beta chain sequence along with its context. Its specific antigen is unknown. Nothing much larger sits one base from this clone, and base qualities are not available. The sample is drawn from a study of a mutant IDH1 vaccine in newly diagnosed glioma (dated by TCRdb to about 2021). About the investigation overall: Across visits V03 through V10, patients got a total of eight vaccinations, given in weeks 1, 3, 5, 7, 11, 15, 19 and 23. Vaccination was initiated 4-6 weeks after radiotherapy alone, or concurrently with temozolomide cycles in the chemotherapy-containing groups. Of the approximately 34 treated patients, approximately 60% were male and around 40% were female, and a mean age of about 37 years was recorded. Before enrollment, most patients had been given radiochemotherapy with temozolomide as standard therapy, while the rest had received either radiotherapy alone or temozolomide alone. Six visits were used for peripheral blood collection: V03 (baseline), V05, V07, V10, V12 and V13. Longitudinal TCRB deep sequencing was performed for about two dozen treated patients wherever samples were available for exploratory analyses. The paper's findings and limits, for the study overall: Pseudoprogression appeared unrelated to alterations in the top peripheral T cell clonotypes detected by TCRB sequencing. PBMC samples for TCRB deep sequencing were selected based on availability. Vaccine-induced immune responses across multiple MHC alleles were detected in approximately 93% of patients. The authors noted that analyses of patient blood samples could not be reproduced because of sample limitations.

The CDR3 covers 13 residues, taking in both the cysteine and the phenylalanine. The CDR3 DNA has 39 bases and is translated from base 1. V and J are truncated by 7 bases and 7 bases respectively, leaving an intervening sequence of 16 bases. The germline V gene (reference sequence) gives CDR1 as SEHNR and CDR2 as FQNEAQ. In the paper's terms, the time point label means: week 23, last vaccination. Each vaccine dose, consisting of 300 ug of a 20-mer mutant IDH1 peptide in Montanide, was administered subcutaneously with topical imiquimod. Donors had newly diagnosed WHO grade 3 or 4 IDH1-mutant astrocytomas with loss of nuclear ATRX. The samples were drawn from NOA16, a multicentre, single-arm, open-label phase I trial in Germany that tested a mutant IDH1 peptide vaccine in humans for the first time. The DNeasy Blood and Tissue Kit was used to extract genomic DNA from EDTA blood for TCRB sequencing. Preparation of the library involved the immunoSEQ multiplex PCR assay. Following the manufacturer's protocol, the hsTCRB Kit was used to amplify rearranged TCR beta chain sequences. An Illumina MiSeq was used to sequence the TCRB libraries. The study's processing was this. Demultiplexing, trimming and gene mapping were performed with the kit vendor's proprietary platform. Drawn from immuneACCESS, this table holds only the in-frame rearrangements with V and J called that TCRdb kept. Clones are partly lost; checked studies trace under half to an unresolved V gene and leave the rest unexplained. V and J calls and clone size are as listed in that table; D and trimming were resolved from the DNA. The sample yields roughly 74,000 clones; 85% were counted once. The top ten clonotypes cover 2% to 2.5% of the sample.

The chain is assembled from TRBV7-9 and TRBJ1-1; TRBD1 is a possible D gene, resting on 6 matching bases. The sequence derives from a man aged 25-45 years with glioma. Some clones in this sample may be carry-over from other donors' samples. The sequencing here drew on PBMCs, taken from a glioma patient whose treatment included an IDH1 peptide vaccine. The CDR3: CASIDQGIGEAFF. In nucleotide form, the sequence is TGTGCCAGCATCGACCAGGGGATCGGTGAAGCTTTCTTT.